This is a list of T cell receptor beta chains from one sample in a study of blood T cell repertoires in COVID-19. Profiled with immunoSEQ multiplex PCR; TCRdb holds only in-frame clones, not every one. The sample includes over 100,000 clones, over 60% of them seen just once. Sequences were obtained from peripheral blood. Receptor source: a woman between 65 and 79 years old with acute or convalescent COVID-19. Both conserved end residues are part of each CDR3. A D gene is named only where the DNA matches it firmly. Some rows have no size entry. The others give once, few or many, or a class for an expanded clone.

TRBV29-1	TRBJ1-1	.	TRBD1	CSVGTGNTEAFF	TGCAGCGTGGGGACAGGAAACACTGAAGCTTTCTTT
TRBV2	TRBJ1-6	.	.	CASSEGRHSPLHF	TGTGCCAGCAGTGAGGGGCGGCATTCACCCCTCCACTTT
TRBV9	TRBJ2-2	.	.	CASSVGRDSNTGELFF	TGTGCCAGCAGCGTAGGGAGGGACTCGAACACCGGGGAGCTGTTTTTT
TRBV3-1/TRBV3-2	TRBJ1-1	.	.	CASSSGWNTEAFF	TGTGCCAGCAGTTCAGGGTGGAACACTGAAGCTTTCTTT
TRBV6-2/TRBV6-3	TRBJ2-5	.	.	CASSSTYGSTGEETQYF	TGTGCCAGCAGTTCTACCTACGGATCGACGGGAGAAGAGACCCAGTACTTC
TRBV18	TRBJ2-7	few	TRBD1	CASSPPGTGGGSYEQYF	TGTGCCAGCTCACCACCAGGGACAGGAGGAGGTTCCTACGAGCAGTACTTC
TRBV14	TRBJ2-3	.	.	CASRRMSTDTQYF	TGTGCCAGTCGCAGAATGAGCACAGATACGCAGTATTTT
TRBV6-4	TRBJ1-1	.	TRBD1	CASSDSRGRSEAFF	TGTGCCAGCAGTGACTCCAGGGGGCGTTCTGAAGCTTTCTTT
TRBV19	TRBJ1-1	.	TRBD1	CASSIPTGATEAFF	TGTGCCAGTAGTATTCCGACAGGGGCTACTGAAGCTTTCTTT
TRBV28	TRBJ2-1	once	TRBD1	CASVPGGRGLFGEQFF	TGTGCCAGCGTCCCAGGCGGCAGGGGGCTTTTCGGTGAGCAGTTCTTC
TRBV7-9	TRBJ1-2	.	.	CASSLNQDYGYTF	TGTGCCAGCAGCTTAAACCAGGACTATGGCTACACCTTC
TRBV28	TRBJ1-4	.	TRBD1	CASSPGAGGFEKLFF	TGTGCCAGCAGTCCCGGGGCAGGGGGGTTTGAAAAACTGTTTTTT
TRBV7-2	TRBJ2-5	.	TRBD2	CASSLGGTSGGRETQYF	TGTGCCAGCAGCTTAGGAGGGACTAGCGGGGGACGCGAGACCCAGTACTTC
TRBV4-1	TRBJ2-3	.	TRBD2	CASSLTSASTDTQYF	TGCGCCAGCAGCCTTACTAGCGCGAGCACAGATACGCAGTATTTT
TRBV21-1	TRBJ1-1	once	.	CASSKARRTGGRNTEAFF	TGTGCCAGCAGCAAAGCGCGAAGGACAGGGGGCCGGAACACTGAAGCTTTCTTT
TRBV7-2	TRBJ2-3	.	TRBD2	CASSRRGPSGRTDTQYF	TGTGCCAGCAGTCGAAGGGGCCCTAGCGGACGCACAGATACGCAGTATTTT
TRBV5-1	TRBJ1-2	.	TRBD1	CASSDYTGAVHYGYTF	TGCGCCAGCAGCGATTATACAGGGGCAGTGCACTATGGCTACACCTTC
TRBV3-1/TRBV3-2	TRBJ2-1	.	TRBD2	CASSTRGSGSSYNEQFF	TGTGCCAGCAGCACCCGTGGTAGCGGGAGCTCCTACAATGAGCAGTTCTTC
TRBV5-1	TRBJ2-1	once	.	CASSTGVTYNEQFF	TGCGCCAGCAGTACAGGTGTGACCTACAATGAGCAGTTCTTC
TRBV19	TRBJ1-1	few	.	CASSIKRAGQDTEAFF	TGTGCCAGTAGTATAAAGAGGGCGGGTCAGGACACTGAAGCTTTCTTT
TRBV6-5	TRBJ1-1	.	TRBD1	CASKLRWTGDIEAFF	TGTGCCAGCAAGTTACGCTGGACAGGGGATATAGAAGCTTTCTTT
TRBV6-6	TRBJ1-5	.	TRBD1	CASTLDRGKPQHF	TGTGCCAGCACTCTGGACAGGGGCAAGCCCCAGCATTTT
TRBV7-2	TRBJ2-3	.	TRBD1	CASSLNRGRTDTQYF	TGTGCCAGCAGCCTCAACAGGGGGCGCACAGATACGCAGTATTTT
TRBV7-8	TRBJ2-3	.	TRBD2	CASSQGLAWDTQYF	TGTGCCAGCAGTCAGGGACTAGCGTGGGATACGCAGTATTTT
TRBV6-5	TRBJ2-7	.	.	CASRRSGWTYEQYF	TGTGCCAGCAGGCGGTCAGGGTGGACCTACGAGCAGTACTTC
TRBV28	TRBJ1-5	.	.	CASSFRTASNQPQHF	TGTGCCAGCAGTTTCAGGACAGCAAGCAATCAGCCCCAGCATTTT
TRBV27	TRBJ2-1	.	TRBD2	CASSLTSGGYNEQFF	TGTGCCAGCAGTTTAACTAGCGGGGGCTACAATGAGCAGTTCTTC
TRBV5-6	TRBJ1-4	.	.	CASSSLTTTNEKLFF	TGTGCCAGCAGCTCATTGACTACAACTAATGAAAAACTGTTTTTT
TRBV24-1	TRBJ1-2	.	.	CATSDEEKYYGYTF	TGTGCCACCAGTGACGAAGAGAAATACTATGGCTACACCTTC
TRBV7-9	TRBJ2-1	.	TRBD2	CASSLVSGSSFLGGNEQFF	TGTGCCAGCAGCTTAGTTAGCGGGAGCAGTTTCCTTGGGGGGAATGAGCAGTTCTTC
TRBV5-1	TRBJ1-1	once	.	CASSLHQGNTEAFF	TGCGCCAGCAGCTTGCACCAGGGGAACACTGAAGCTTTCTTT
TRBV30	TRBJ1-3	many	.	CAWTTVSSGNTIYF	TGTGCCTGGACGACAGTGAGCTCTGGAAACACCATATATTTT
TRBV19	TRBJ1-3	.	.	CASSIGQFARTSGNTIYF	TGTGCCAGTAGTATAGGACAGTTCGCCAGAACGTCTGGAAACACCATATATTTT
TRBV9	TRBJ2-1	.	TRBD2	CASSFAGLAGRDEQFF	TGTGCCAGCAGCTTCGCGGGACTAGCGGGGAGGGATGAGCAGTTCTTC
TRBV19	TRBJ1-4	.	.	CASKRGMGTNEKLFF	TGTGCCAGTAAACGGGGAATGGGGACTAATGAAAAACTGTTTTTT
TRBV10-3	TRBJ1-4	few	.	CAISFQGNEKLFF	TGTGCCATCAGTTTTCAGGGGAATGAAAAACTGTTTTTT
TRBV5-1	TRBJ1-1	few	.	CASSLSGGRTEAFF	TGCGCCAGCAGCTTGTCGGGGGGCAGGACTGAAGCTTTCTTT
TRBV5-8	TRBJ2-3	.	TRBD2	CANYPKREGVDTQYF	TGTGCCAACTACCCCAAGCGGGAGGGGGTAGATACGCAGTATTTT
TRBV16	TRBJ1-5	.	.	CASSQSPAQPQHF	TGTGCCAGCAGCCAATCCCCAGCGCAGCCCCAGCATTTT
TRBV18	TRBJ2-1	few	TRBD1	CASSPSGTGANEQFF	TGTGCCAGCTCACCCTCCGGGACAGGGGCCAATGAGCAGTTCTTC
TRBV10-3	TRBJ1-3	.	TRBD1	CAINDDRAGNTIYF	TGTGCCATCAACGACGACAGGGCTGGAAACACCATATATTTT
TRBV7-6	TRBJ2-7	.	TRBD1	CASSSTDRGTSYEQYF	TGTGCCAGCAGCTCGACAGACAGGGGTACTTCCTACGAGCAGTACTTC
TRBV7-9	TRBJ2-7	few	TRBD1	CASSPGTGVSYEQYF	TGTGCCAGCAGCCCCGGGACAGGGGTTTCCTACGAGCAGTACTTC
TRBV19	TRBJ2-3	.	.	CASSPTGTDTQYF	TGTGCCAGTAGCCCGACAGGCACAGATACGCAGTATTTT
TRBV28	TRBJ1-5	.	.	CASKDTNQPQHF	TGTGCCAGCAAGGACACAAATCAGCCCCAGCATTTT
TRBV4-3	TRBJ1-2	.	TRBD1	CASSQERGQWYGYTF	TGCGCCAGCAGCCAAGAGAGGGGGCAATGGTATGGCTACACCTTC
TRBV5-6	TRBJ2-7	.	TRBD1	CASSLALGTGNYEQYF	TGTGCCAGCAGCTTGGCTCTCGGGACAGGGAACTACGAGCAGTACTTC
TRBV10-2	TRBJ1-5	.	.	CASSESGVNQPQHF	TGCGCCAGCAGTGAGTCCGGGGTGAATCAGCCCCAGCATTTT
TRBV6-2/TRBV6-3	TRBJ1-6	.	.	CASSYSRSPLHF	TGTGCCAGCAGTTACTCGAGATCACCCCTCCACTTT
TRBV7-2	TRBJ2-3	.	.	CASSLSGSTDTQYF	TGTGCCAGCAGCCTCTCGGGGAGCACAGATACGCAGTATTTT
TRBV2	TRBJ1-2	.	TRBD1	CASRATGVWYGYTF	TGTGCCAGCAGAGCCACAGGGGTTTGGTATGGCTACACCTTC
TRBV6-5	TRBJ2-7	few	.	CASSKNRESEQYF	TGTGCCAGCAGTAAAAACCGGGAGAGTGAGCAGTACTTC
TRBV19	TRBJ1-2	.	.	CASSQGTYGYTF	TGTGCCAGTAGTCAGGGCACCTATGGCTACACCTTC
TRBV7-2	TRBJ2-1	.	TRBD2	CASSLAISGLAGAPHLYNEQFF	TGTGCCAGCAGCTTAGCTATCTCGGGGCTAGCGGGAGCCCCTCATTTGTACAATGAGCAGTTCTTC
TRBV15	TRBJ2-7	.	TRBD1	CATSSDRGGLNEQYF	TGTGCCACCAGCAGTGACAGGGGAGGTTTAAACGAGCAGTACTTC